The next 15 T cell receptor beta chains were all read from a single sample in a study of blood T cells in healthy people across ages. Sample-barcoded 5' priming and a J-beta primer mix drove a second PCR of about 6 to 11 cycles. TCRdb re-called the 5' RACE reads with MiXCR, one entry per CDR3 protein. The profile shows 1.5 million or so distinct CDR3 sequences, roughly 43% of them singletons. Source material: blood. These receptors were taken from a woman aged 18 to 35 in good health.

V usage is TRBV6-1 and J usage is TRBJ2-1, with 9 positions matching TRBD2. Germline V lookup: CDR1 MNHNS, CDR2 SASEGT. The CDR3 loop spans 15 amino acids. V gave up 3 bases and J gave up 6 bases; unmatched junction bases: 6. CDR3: CASSEPGLAANEQFF. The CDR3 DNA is TGTGCCAGCAGTGAGCCGGGACTAGCTGCCAATGAGCAGTTCTTC.

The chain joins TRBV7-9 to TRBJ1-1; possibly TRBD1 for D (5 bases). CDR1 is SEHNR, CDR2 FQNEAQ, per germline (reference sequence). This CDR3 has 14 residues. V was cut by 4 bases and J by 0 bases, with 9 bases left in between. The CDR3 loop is CASSYQGMNTEAFF. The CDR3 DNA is TGTGCCAGCAGCTATCAGGGTATGAACACTGAAGCTTTCTTT.

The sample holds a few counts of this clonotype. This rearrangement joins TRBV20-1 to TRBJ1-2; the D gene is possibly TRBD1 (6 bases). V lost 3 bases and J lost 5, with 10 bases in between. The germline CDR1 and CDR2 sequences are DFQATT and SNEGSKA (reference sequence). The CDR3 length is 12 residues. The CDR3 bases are TGCAGTGCTAGTCCTACAGGGTATGGCTACACCTTC. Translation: CSASPTGYGYTF.

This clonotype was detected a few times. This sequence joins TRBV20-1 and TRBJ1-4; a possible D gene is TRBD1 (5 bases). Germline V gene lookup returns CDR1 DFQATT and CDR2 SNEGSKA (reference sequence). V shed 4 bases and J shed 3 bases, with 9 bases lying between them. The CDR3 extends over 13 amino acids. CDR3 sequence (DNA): TGCAGTGCTACTCAGGGACCTAATGAAAAACTGTTTTTT. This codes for CSATQGPNEKLFF.

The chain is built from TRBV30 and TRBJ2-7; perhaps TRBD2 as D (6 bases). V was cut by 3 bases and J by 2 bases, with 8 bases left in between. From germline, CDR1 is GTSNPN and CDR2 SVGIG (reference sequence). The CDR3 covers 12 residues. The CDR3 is CAWRGGPYEQYF. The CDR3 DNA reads TGTGCCTGGAGGGGGGGACCCTACGAGCAGTACTTC.

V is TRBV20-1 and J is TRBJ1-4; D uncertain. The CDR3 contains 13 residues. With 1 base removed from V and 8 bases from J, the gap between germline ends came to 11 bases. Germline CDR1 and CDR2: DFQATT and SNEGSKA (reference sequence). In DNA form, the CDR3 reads TGCAGTGCTAGAGCTCCCTTAACGGAAAAACTGTTTTTT. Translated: CSARAPLTEKLFF.

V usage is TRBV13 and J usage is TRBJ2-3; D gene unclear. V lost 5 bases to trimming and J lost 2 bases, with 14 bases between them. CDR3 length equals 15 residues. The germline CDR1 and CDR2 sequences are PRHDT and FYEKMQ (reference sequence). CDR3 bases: TGTGCCAGCAGCCTCCCGATCTTTGACACAGATACGCAGTATTTT. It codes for CASSLPIFDTDTQYF. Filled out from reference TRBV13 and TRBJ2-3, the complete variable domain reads AAGVIQSPRHLIKEKRETATLKCYPIPRHDTVYWYQQGPGQDPQFLISFYEKMQSDKGSIPDRFSAQQFSDYHSELNMSSLELGDSALYFCASSLPIFDTDTQYFGPGTRLTVL.

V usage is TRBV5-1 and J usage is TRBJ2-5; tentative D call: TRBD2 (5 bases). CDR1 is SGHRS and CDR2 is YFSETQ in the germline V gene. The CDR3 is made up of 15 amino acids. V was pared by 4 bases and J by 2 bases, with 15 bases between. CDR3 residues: CASSGSSSDQETQYF. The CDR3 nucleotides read TGCGCCAGCAGCGGGAGTAGCTCAGATCAAGAGACCCAGTACTTC.

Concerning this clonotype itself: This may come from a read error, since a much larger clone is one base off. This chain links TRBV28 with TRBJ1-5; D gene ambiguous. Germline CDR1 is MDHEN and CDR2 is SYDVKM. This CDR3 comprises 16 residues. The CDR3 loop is CANSSSGSGRNQPQHF. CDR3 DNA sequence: TGTGCCAACAGTTCATCCGGGAGCGGCCGCAATCAGCCCCAGCATTTT.

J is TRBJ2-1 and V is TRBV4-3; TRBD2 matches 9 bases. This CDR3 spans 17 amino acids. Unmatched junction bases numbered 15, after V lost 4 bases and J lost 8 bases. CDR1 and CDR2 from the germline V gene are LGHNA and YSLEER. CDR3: CASSPLSVAGAGYEQFF. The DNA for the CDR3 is TGCGCCAGCAGCCCCCTTTCGGTAGCGGGGGCCGGATATGAGCAGTTCTTC.

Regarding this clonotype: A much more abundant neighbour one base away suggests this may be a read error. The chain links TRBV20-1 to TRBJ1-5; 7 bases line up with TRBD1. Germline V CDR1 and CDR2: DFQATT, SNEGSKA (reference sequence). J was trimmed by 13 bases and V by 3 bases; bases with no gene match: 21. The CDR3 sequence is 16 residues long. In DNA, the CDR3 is TGCAGTGCTAGTACTACATACGGGACAGACATTATAGCGCAGCATTTT. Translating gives CSASTTYGTDIIAQHF.

The CDR3 here is CASSLAGTREETQYF. The CDR3 nucleotides read TGCGCCAGCAGCTTGGCCGGGACTAGAGAAGAGACCCAGTACTTC. The chain links TRBV5-1 to TRBJ2-5; 8 bases agree with TRBD2. With V trimmed by 0 bases and J by 3 bases, 4 bases remained unmatched. CDR3 length: 15 residues. CDR1 and CDR2 (germline): SGHRS, YFSETQ.

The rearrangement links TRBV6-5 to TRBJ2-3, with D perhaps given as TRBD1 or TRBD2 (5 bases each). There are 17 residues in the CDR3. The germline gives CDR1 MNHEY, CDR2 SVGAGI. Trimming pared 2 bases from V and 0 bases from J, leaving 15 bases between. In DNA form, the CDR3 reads TGTGCCAGCAGTTACCGGATGGGACGGCATAGCACAGATACGCAGTATTTT. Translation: CASSYRMGRHSTDTQYF.

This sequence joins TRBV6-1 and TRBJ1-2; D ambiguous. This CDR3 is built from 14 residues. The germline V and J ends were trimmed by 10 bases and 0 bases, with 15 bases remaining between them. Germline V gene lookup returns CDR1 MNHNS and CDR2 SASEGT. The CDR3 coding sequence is TGTGCCACCTCCGAAGGACCCACTAACTATGGCTACACCTTC. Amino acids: CATSEGPTNYGYTF.

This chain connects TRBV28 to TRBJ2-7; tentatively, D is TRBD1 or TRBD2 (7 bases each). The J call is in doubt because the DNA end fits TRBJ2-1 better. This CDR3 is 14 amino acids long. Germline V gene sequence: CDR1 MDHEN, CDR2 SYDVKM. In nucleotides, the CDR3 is TGTGCCATCCACCGCCAGGGGGGGGTCAATGAGCAGTTCTTC. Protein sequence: CAIHRQGGVNEQFF.